This T cell receptor beta chain stems from a study of blood T cell repertoires in COVID-19. The wider study: The study drew acute and convalescent COVID-19 samples from the United States, Italy and Spain. In each case, the material was cDNA or gDNA derived from T cells, B-cell-depleted T cells, or PBMCs.

V was shortened by 0 bases and J by 0 bases, with 3 bases between the two germline ends. This CDR3 is built from 15 residues. Germline-derived CDR1 and CDR2 are MNHEY and SVGAGI. Original methodology: The authors estimated nucleated cell counts from reference gene primer amplification. Sequenced by immunoSEQ multiplex PCR; TCRdb stores in-frame clones only, minus some. V and J calls and clone size follow that table, whereas D and trimming were derived from the DNA. The sample has 25,000 to 35,000 clones, approximately 85% seen once. J is TRBJ2-6 and V is TRBV6-5, with unresolved D. The receptor was derived from a human donor in a cohort sampled during active COVID-19. The specimen sequenced was peripheral blood. The DNA for the CDR3 is TGTGCCAGCAGTTACTCACACTCTGGGGCCAACGTCCTGACTTTC. This sequence encodes CASSYSHSGANVLTF.